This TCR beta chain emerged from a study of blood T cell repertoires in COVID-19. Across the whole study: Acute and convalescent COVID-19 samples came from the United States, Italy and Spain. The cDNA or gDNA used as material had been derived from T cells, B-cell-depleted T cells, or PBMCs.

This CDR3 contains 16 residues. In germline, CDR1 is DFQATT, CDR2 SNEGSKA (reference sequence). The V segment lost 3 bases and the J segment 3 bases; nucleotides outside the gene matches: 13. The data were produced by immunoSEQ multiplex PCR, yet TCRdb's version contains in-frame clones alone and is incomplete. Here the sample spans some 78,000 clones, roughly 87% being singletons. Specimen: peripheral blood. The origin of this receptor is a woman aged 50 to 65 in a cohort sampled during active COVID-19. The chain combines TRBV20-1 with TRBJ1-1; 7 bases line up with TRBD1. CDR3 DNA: TGCAGTGCTAGTAATTCGGGGACAGTTATGTACACTGAAGCTTTCTTT. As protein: CSASNSGTVMYTEAFF.